This T cell receptor (beta chain) was observed in a study of cytomegalovirus exposure and HLA in healthy donors. Study outcomes and limitations: In the approximately 120 validation repertoires, a later analysis found that first-cohort TCR clusters tended to co-occur.

The repertoire was sequenced with immunoSEQ multiplex PCR; TCRdb's copy has only in-frame clones and lacks some. This table has approximately 200,000 clones, around 90% appearing once. Comments on this clone: Its antigen is unidentified.

In germline, CDR1 is SGHDN, CDR2 FVKESK. With 4 bases clipped from V and 3 bases from J, the junction kept 12 bases outside the gene matches. CDR3 length: 18 amino acids. Separation from the roughly 670-subject first cohort characterized the 120-subject validation cohort, to which the donors belonged. Sequencing used PBMCs. The rearrangement uses TRBV14 and TRBJ2-7; 13 bases match TRBD2. This TCR was recovered from a woman under 30 in good health and CMV-seronegative. CDR3 nucleotides: TGTGCCAGCAGCCGTTACCTCGGGACTAGCGGGATATTCTACGAGCAGTACTTC. This codes for CASSRYLGTSGIFYEQYF.